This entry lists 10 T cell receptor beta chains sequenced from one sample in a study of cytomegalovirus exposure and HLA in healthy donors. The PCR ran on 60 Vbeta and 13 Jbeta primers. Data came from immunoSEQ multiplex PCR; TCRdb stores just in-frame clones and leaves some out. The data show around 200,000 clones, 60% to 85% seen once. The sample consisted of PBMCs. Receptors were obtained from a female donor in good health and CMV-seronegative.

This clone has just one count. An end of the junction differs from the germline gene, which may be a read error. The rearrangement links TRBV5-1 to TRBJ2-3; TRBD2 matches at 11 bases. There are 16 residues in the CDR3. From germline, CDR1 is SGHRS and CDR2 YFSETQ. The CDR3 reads CAGSEPGLADTDTQYF. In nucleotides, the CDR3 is TGCGCCGGCAGCGAACCGGGACTAGCGGACACAGATACGCAGTATTTT. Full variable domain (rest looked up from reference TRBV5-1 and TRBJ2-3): KAGVTQTPRYLIKTRGQQVTLSCSPISGHRSVSWYQQTPGQGLQFLFEYFSETQRNKGNFPGRFSGRQFSNSRSEMNVSTLELGDSALYLCAGSEPGLADTDTQYFGPGTRLTVL.

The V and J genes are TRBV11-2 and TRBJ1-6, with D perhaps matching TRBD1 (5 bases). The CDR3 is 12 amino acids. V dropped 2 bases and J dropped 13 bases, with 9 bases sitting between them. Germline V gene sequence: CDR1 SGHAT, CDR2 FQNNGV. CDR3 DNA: TGTGCCAGCAGCTTAAAGGAGGGGCCCCTCCACTTT. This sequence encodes CASSLKEGPLHF.

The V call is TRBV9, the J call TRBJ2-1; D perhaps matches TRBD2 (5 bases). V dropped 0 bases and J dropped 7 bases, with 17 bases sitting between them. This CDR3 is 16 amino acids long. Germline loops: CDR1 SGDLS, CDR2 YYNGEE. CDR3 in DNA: TGTGCCAGCAGCGTAGCCCCCATGGTTGCGGGTAATGAGCAGTTCTTC. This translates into CASSVAPMVAGNEQFF.

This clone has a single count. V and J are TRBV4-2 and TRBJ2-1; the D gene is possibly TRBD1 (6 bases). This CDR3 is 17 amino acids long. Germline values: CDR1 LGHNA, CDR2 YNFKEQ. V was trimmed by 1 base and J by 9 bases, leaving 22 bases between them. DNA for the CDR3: TGTGCCAGCAGCCAAGGAACGGGACAAGAGTTTCGGGCTGAGCAGTTCTTC. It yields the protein CASSQGTGQEFRAEQFF.

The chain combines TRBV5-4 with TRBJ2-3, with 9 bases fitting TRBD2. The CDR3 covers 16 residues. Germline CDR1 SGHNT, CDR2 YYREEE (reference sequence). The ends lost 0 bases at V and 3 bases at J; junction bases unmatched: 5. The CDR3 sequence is CASSLEGLAKTDTQYF. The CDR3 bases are TGTGCCAGCAGCTTGGAGGGACTAGCTAAGACAGATACGCAGTATTTT.

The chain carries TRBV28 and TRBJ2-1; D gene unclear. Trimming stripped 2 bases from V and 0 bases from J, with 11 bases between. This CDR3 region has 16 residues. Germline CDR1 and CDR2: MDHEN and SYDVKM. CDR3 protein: CASSLNRWSSYNEQFF. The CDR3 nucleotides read TGTGCCAGCAGTTTAAATCGTTGGAGCTCCTACAATGAGCAGTTCTTC.

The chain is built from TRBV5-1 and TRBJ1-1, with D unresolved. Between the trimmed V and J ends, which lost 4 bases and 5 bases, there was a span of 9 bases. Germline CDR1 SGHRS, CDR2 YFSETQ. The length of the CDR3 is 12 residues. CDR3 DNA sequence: TGCGCCAGCAGCGAGGATGGGACTGAAGCTTTCTTT. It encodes CASSEDGTEAFF.

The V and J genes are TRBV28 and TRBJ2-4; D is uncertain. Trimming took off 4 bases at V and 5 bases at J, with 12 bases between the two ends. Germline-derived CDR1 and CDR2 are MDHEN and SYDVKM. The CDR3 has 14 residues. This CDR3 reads CASSSPVPENIQYF. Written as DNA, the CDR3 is TGTGCCAGCAGTTCCCCGGTCCCGGAAAACATTCAGTACTTC. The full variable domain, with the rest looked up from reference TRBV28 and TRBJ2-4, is DVKVTQSSRYLVKRTGEKVFLECVQDMDHENMFWYRQDPGLGLRLIYFSYDVKMKEKGDIPEGYSVSREKKERFSLILESASTNQTSMYLCASSSPVPENIQYFGAGTRLSVL.

This CDR3 reads CASRRQGGNQPQHF. In nucleotides, the CDR3 is TGTGCCAGTAGAAGGCAGGGCGGCAATCAGCCCCAGCATTTT. The chain recombines TRBV19 with TRBJ1-5, with D perhaps TRBD1 (5 bases). This CDR3 contains 14 residues. Trimming shortened V by 6 bases and J by 2 bases, and 11 bases separated the two germline ends. CDR1 LNHDA and CDR2 SQIVND come from the germline V gene (reference sequence).

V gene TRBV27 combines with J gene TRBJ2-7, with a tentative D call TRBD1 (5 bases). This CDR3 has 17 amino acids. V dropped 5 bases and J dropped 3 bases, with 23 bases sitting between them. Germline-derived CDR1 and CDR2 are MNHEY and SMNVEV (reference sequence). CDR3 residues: CASSSSLRAGNNYEQYF. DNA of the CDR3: TGTGCCAGCAGTAGTTCCTTAAGGGCAGGGAATAACTACGAGCAGTACTTC.